This section outlines one T cell receptor beta chain sequence together with its context. Germline V gene lookup returns CDR1 MNHEY and CDR2 SMNVEV (reference sequence). Losses at the gene ends were 6 bases for V and 3 bases for J; bases not matched to a gene: 14. The CDR3 spans 18 residues. The sample belongs to a study of blood T cell repertoires in COVID-19. The protocol was immunoSEQ multiplex PCR, while the TCRdb copy is restricted to in-frame clones and leaves out a portion. The data show approximately 220,000 clones, 86% seen once. This sequence was found in a woman between 35 and 50 years old with acute COVID-19. The V gene is TRBV27, the J gene TRBJ2-7, with 13 bases lining up with TRBD2. Sequenced: PBMCs or T cells enriched from blood (not recorded which). The CDR3 region is CASRREGLAGLRNYEQYF. For the CDR3, the DNA is TGTGCCAGCAGGAGAGAGGGACTAGCGGGACTCAGGAACTACGAGCAGTACTTC.